Below, 28 T cell receptor beta chains from the same sample are listed, as sequenced in a study of siplizumab effects on memory and regulatory T cells. Method: immunoSEQ multiplex PCR; TCRdb's copy keeps in-frame clones and lacks some. The sample lists some 52,000 clones; about 97% were seen once. The sequenced sample was naive CD4+ T cells sorted from blood. The origin of the receptors is a human donor in good health.

On this clone itself: Other DNA sequences of this sample code for an identical CDR3. The chain uses TRBV20-1 and TRBJ2-1; D call uncertain. Germline assignment: CDR1 DFQATT and CDR2 SNEGSKA (reference sequence). The length of the CDR3 is 10 residues. The V end was cut by 5 bases, the J end by 4 bases, with 3 bases between. The DNA of the CDR3 is TGCAGTGCTGGATACAATGAGCAGTTCTTC. Translating gives CSAGYNEQFF.

This chain uses TRBV6-1 with TRBJ2-5; D possibly corresponds to TRBD2 (6 bases). Per the germline V gene, CDR1 is MNHNS and CDR2 is SASEGT. Trimming took 5 bases from V and 0 from J, leaving 7 bases between them. CDR3 size: 13 residues. This chain's CDR3 is CASSRDYQETQYF. In DNA form, the CDR3 reads TGTGCCAGCAGTAGGGACTACCAAGAGACCCAGTACTTC.

The rearrangement links TRBV6-1 to TRBJ2-3; 10 bases line up with TRBD1. Per germline, CDR1 MNHNS and CDR2 SASEGT. The CDR3 length is 16 residues. The V gene end was trimmed by 4 bases and the J gene end by 6 bases; junction bases not matched to a gene: 10. The CDR3 reads CASSGGTGEVLDTQYF. The CDR3 DNA reads as TGTGCCAGCAGTGGGGGGACAGGGGAGGTTTTGGATACGCAGTATTTT.

A single count supports this clone. This chain uses TRBV5-5 with TRBJ2-1; 10 nucleotides line up with TRBD2. V gave up 2 bases and J gave up 7 bases; unmatched junction bases: 6. The CDR3 spans 15 residues. From germline, CDR1 is SGHKS and CDR2 YYEKEE (reference sequence). The CDR3, as DNA: TGTGCCAGCAGCTTCCCTGGGACTAGCGTAAATGAGCAGTTCTTC. Protein: CASSFPGTSVNEQFF. Filled out from reference TRBV5-5 and TRBJ2-1, the complete variable domain reads DAGVTQSPTHLIKTRGQQVTLRCSPISGHKSVSWYQQVLGQGPQFIFQYYEKEERGRGNFPDRFSARQFPNYSSELNVNALLLGDSALYLCASSFPGTSVNEQFFGPGTRLTVL.

The chain uses TRBV18 and TRBJ1-4; perhaps TRBD1 as D (6 bases). Germline-derived CDR1 and CDR2 are KGHSH and LQKENI. V lost 6 bases, J lost 7 bases, and 18 bases lay in between. The CDR3 consists of 15 residues. The DNA of the CDR3 is TGTGCCAGCTCTCTGGGGGCGCGTCCGTCTGAAAAACTGTTTTTT. It specifies CASSLGARPSEKLFF. Together with reference TRBV18 and TRBJ1-4, the CDR3 gives the full variable domain: NAGVMQNPRHLVRRRGQEARLRCSPMKGHSHVYWYRQLPEEGLKFMVYLQKENIIDESGMPKERFSAEFPKEGPSILRIQQVVRGDSAAYFCASSLGARPSEKLFFGSGTQLSVL.

This chain uses TRBV11-2 with TRBJ2-7; possible D gene TRBD2, 5 bases. This CDR3 is built from 15 residues. V dropped 5 bases and J dropped 3 bases, with 17 bases sitting between them. Germline V CDR1 and CDR2: SGHAT, FQNNGV. The CDR3 DNA is TGTGCCAGCAGCCCTCGGGTGGGAGCCCACTACGAGCAGTACTTC. Translation gives CASSPRVGAHYEQYF.

The chain uses TRBV10-2 and TRBJ2-7; TRBD1 might be the D (6 bases). Trimming left V 4 bases short and J 2 bases short, with 15 bases between. Germline CDR1 and CDR2: WSHSY and SAAADI. The CDR3 covers 15 residues. For the CDR3, the DNA is TGCGCCAGCAGTGCTGGAACAGGGATTACCTACGAGCAGTACTTC. Translating gives CASSAGTGITYEQYF.

The genes are TRBV29-1 and TRBJ2-5, with TRBD2 identical over 7 bases. Trimming at V came to 3 bases and at J to 3 bases, leaving 16 bases not matched to a gene. The CDR3 totals 17 residues. The germline CDR1 and CDR2 sequences are SQVTM and ANQGSEA. The CDR3 bases are TGCAGCGTTGACGGGGGGAGGTGGGTCAGCGGCGAAGAGACCCAGTACTTC. Residues: CSVDGGRWVSGEETQYF.

This chain joins TRBV5-1 and TRBJ1-1; D not certain. Germline lookup yields CDR1 SGHRS and CDR2 YFSETQ. V was clipped by 2 bases and J by 1 base, with 9 bases between them. The CDR3 runs to 14 residues. The CDR3 loop is CASSFGRSNTEAFF. DNA for the CDR3: TGCGCCAGCAGCTTTGGTCGGTCGAACACTGAAGCTTTCTTT.

The DNA of the CDR3 is TGTGCCAGTAAGGGGGCGACTAGCGGGAGTGCAGATACGCAGTATTTT. It codes for CASKGATSGSADTQYF. J is TRBJ2-3 and V is TRBV19; 12 positions match TRBD2. The CDR3 covers 16 residues. Losses at the gene ends were 7 bases for V and 4 bases for J; bases not matched to a gene: 9. Germline V gene data show CDR1 as LNHDA and CDR2 as SQIVND (reference sequence).

The chain carries TRBV7-9 and TRBJ2-1, with D unclear. Germline-derived CDR1 and CDR2 are SEHNR and FQNEAQ (reference sequence). V lost 5 bases to trimming and J lost 4 bases, with 9 bases between them. The CDR3 runs to 13 residues. DNA for the CDR3: TGTGCCAGCAGCCCTCGGTCTTACAATGAGCAGTTCTTC. Translated, it gives CASSPRSYNEQFF.

The rearrangement links TRBV27 to TRBJ1-5; 7 bases agree with TRBD1. The CDR3 covers 15 residues. Germline assignment: CDR1 MNHEY and CDR2 SMNVEV (reference sequence). V lost 5 bases to trimming and J lost 4 bases; unmatched junction nucleotides: 8. The CDR3 DNA reads as TGTGCCAGCAGTCTTCAGACAGGGTGGAATCAGCCCCAGCATTTT. It codes for CASSLQTGWNQPQHF.

To note about this clone: At one of its ends the junction is not consistent with the germline gene, which may arise from a read error. In nucleotides, the CDR3 is TGTGCCAGCAGCCCTACCCCTACGGGCAATGGGCAGTTCTTC. Its protein is CASSPTPTGNGQFF. The chain is built from TRBV7-9 and TRBJ2-1; D unclear. CDR3 length equals 14 residues. Germline V gives CDR1 SEHNR, CDR2 FQNEAQ (reference sequence).

The V gene is TRBV19, the J gene TRBJ2-4; D is undetermined. Germline CDR1 reads LNHDA; CDR2 reads SQIVND (reference sequence). Deletions cut 0 bases from V and 0 bases from J, with 6 bases between. The CDR3 covers 15 residues. DNA for the CDR3: TGTGCCAGTAGTATAGAGGGCAGAGCCAAAAACATTCAGTACTTC. Its translation: CASSIEGRAKNIQYF.

This clone came up once. This chain joins TRBV2 and TRBJ2-7, with D possibly being TRBD2 (7 bases). V was trimmed by 7 bases and J by 7 bases, leaving 23 bases between them. The CDR3 spans 15 residues. Germline V gene data show CDR1 as SNHLY and CDR2 as FYNNEI. CDR3 DNA: TGTGCCAGCAAGGGGGGGTCCGGGATGAAGGGGGAGCAGTACTTC. Its translation: CASKGGSGMKGEQYF.

This chain connects TRBV6-1 to TRBJ1-3; D gene unclear. V lost 2 bases to trimming and J lost 3 bases, with 2 bases between them. This CDR3 has 12 amino acids. The V gene's germline CDR1 is MNHNS and CDR2 SASEGT. The CDR3 DNA sequence: TGTGCCAGCAGTGAATTTGGAAACACCATATATTTT. Translating gives CASSEFGNTIYF.

The chain is built from TRBV6-1 and TRBJ1-3; possible D gene TRBD1, 5 bases. The ends were cut back, 5 bases at V and 0 bases at J, with 11 bases in the middle. Germline CDR1 and CDR2: MNHNS and SASEGT. This CDR3 spans 15 amino acids. The CDR3 coding sequence is TGTGCCAGCAGTCCGCAGGGAAACTCTGGAAACACCATATATTTT. It translates to CASSPQGNSGNTIYF.

This CDR3 is CASSPGTPEQYF. CDR3 DNA sequence: TGTGCCAGCAGCCCAGGCACCCCCGAGCAGTACTTC. This chain uses TRBV9 with TRBJ2-7, with unresolved D. Germline V gene sequence: CDR1 SGDLS, CDR2 YYNGEE. CDR3 size: 12 residues. Trimming took 4 bases from V and 6 from J, leaving 11 bases between them.

The genes are TRBV10-1 and TRBJ2-4; D might be TRBD2 (6 bases). CDR1 WNHNN and CDR2 SYGVQD come from the germline V gene (reference sequence). The CDR3 length is 14 residues. Trimming pared 6 bases from V and 3 bases from J, leaving 12 bases between. Written as DNA, the CDR3 is TGCGCCAGCAGCGGGAGATGGGTCAAAAACATTCAGTACTTC. Its protein is CASSGRWVKNIQYF.

V usage is TRBV27 and J usage is TRBJ1-1; a weak D match, TRBD1 (5 bases). This CDR3 contains 13 residues. V was pared by 5 bases and J by 6 bases, with 13 bases between. The germline CDR1 and CDR2 sequences are MNHEY and SMNVEV (reference sequence). The CDR3 DNA reads TGTGCCAGCAGTAGCAGGGTACTCGCTGAAGCTTTCTTT. Encoded protein: CASSSRVLAEAFF.

This clone has a single count. V usage is TRBV7-8 and J usage is TRBJ2-3; TRBD1 is a possible D gene (6 bases). From germline, CDR1 is SGHVS and CDR2 FQNEAQ. This CDR3 has 15 amino acids. Trimming stripped 0 bases from V and 1 base from J, with 8 bases between. The CDR3 sequence is CASSLAGHRTDTQYF. CDR3 DNA sequence: TGTGCCAGCAGCTTAGCGGGACACCGCACAGATACGCAGTATTTT.

The genes are TRBV7-3 and TRBJ2-6, with TRBD2 as a possible D gene (6 bases). CDR1 SGHTA and CDR2 FQGTGA come from the germline V gene. The V end was cut by 2 bases, the J end by 2 bases, with 10 bases between. The CDR3 spans 16 residues. DNA of the CDR3: TGTGCCAGCAGCTTAGACTCGGGAGCTGGGGCCAACGTCCTGACTTTC. Translation: CASSLDSGAGANVLTF.

In its sample, this clone was seen once. V is TRBV6-5 and J is TRBJ2-5, with TRBD1 matching over 9 bases. V lost 2 bases and J lost 4; bases outside the gene matches: 5. Germline-derived CDR1 and CDR2 are MNHEY and SVGAGI. This CDR3 contains 15 residues. The CDR3 DNA sequence: TGTGCCAGCAGTTACGGGCGGACAGGGGTAGAGACCCAGTACTTC. Translated: CASSYGRTGVETQYF.

This sequence joins TRBV5-1 and TRBJ2-7; D may match TRBD1 or TRBD2 (5 bases each). Trimming took off 4 bases at V and 3 bases at J, with 11 bases between the two ends. CDR1 SGHRS and CDR2 YFSETQ come from the germline V gene. The CDR3 length is 13 residues. This chain's CDR3 is CASSRDGLYEQYF. The CDR3 nucleotides are TGCGCCAGCAGCAGGGACGGACTCTACGAGCAGTACTTC.

The chain is built from TRBV6-6 and TRBJ1-2; D is uncertain. CDR3 length equals 13 residues. V was shortened by 0 bases and J by 8 bases, with 10 bases between the two germline ends. Germline CDR1 and CDR2: MNHNY and SVGAGI (reference sequence). DNA of the CDR3: TGTGCCAGCAGTTACTCTCGGAGCTTGGGCTACACCTTC. This translates into CASSYSRSLGYTF.

V is TRBV6-1 and J is TRBJ1-3; D uncertain. Looked up from germline, CDR1 is MNHNS and CDR2 is SASEGT. V lost 2 bases and J lost 1, with 9 bases in between. There are 15 residues in the CDR3. The CDR3 is CASSETGRSGNTIYF. In DNA, the CDR3 is TGTGCCAGCAGTGAAACCGGGCGGTCTGGAAACACCATATATTTT.

The V and J genes are TRBV19 and TRBJ1-5; a weak D match, TRBD1 (6 bases). The V and J ends lost 10 bases and 2 bases respectively, with 18 bases between them. Looked up from germline, CDR1 is LNHDA and CDR2 is SQIVND (reference sequence). This CDR3 region has 15 residues. The CDR3 DNA is TGTGCCACCTCGAGGGGGTCGGAGGGCAATCAGCCCCAGCATTTT. It translates to CATSRGSEGNQPQHF.

This rearrangement joins TRBV6-5 to TRBJ1-1; D is unclear. The CDR3 contains 11 residues. From germline, CDR1 is MNHEY and CDR2 SVGAGI. V lost 4 bases and J 11 bases, leaving 11 bases between the germline ends. The CDR3, as DNA: TGTGCCAGCAGTTCCCTCACGAGGGCTTTCTTT. Amino acid sequence: CASSSLTRAFF.